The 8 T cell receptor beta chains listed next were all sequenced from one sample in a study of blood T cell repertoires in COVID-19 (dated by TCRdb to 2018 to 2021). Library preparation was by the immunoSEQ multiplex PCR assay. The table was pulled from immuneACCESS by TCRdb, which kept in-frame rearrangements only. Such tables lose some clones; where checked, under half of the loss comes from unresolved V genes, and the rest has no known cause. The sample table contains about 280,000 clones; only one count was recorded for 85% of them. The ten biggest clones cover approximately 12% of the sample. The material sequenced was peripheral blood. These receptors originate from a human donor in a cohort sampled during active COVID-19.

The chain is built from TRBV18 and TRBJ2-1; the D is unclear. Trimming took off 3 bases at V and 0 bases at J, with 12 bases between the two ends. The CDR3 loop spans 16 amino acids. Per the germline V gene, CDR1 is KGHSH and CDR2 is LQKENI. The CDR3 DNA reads TGTGCCAGCTCACCCTTACCCCCCAGCTCCTACAATGAGCAGTTCTTC. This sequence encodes CASSPLPPSSYNEQFF.

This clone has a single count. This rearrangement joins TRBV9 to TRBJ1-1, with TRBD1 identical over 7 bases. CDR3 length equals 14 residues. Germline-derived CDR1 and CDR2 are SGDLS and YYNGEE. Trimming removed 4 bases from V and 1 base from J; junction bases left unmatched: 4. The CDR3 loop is CASSLGQTNTEAFF. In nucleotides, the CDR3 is TGTGCCAGCAGCCTGGGACAGACGAACACTGAAGCTTTCTTT.

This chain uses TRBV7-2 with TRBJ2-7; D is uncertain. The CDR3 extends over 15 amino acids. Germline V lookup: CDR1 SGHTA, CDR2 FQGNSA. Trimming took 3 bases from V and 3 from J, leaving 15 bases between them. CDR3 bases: TGTGCCAGCAGCTTCAGTCCGGGTTTGGTCTACGAGCAGTACTTC. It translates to CASSFSPGLVYEQYF. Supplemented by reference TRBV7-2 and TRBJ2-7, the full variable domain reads GAGVSQSPSNKVTEKGKDVELRCDPISGHTALYWYRQSLGQGLEFLIYFQGNSAPDKSGLPSDRFSAERTGGSVSTLTIQRTQQEDSAVYLCASSFSPGLVYEQYFGPGTRLTVT.

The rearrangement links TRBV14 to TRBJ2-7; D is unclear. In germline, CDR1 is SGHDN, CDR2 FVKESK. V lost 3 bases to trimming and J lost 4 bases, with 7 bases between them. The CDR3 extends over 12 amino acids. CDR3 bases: TGTGCCAGCAGCCACCTCTCGTACGAGCAGTACTTC. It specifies CASSHLSYEQYF.

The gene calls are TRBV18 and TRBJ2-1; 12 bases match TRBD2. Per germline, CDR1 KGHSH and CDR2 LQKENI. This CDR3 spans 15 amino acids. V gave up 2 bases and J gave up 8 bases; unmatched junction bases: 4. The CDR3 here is CASSPRTSGTHEQFF. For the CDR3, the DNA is TGTGCCAGCTCACCAAGGACTAGCGGGACTCATGAGCAGTTCTTC.

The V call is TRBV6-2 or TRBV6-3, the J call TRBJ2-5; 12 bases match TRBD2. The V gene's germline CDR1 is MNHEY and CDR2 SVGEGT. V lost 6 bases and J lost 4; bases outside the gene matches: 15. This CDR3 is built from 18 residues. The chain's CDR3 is CASSRLFLLAGGRETQYF. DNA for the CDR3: TGTGCCAGCAGCCGACTATTTTTACTAGCGGGAGGTCGAGAGACCCAGTACTTC.

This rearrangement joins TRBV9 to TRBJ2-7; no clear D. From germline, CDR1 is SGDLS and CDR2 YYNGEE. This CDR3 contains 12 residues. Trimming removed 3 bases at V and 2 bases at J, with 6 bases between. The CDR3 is CASSDNTYEQYF. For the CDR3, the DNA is TGTGCCAGCAGCGATAACACCTACGAGCAGTACTTC.

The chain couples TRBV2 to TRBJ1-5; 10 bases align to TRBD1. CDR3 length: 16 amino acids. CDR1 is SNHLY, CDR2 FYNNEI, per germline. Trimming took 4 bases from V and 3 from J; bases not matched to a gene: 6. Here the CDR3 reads CASSGFGTGANQPQHF. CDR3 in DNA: TGTGCCAGCAGTGGTTTTGGGACAGGGGCCAATCAGCCCCAGCATTTT.